The rows below give T cell receptor beta chains drawn from one sample of a study of T cell responses to AZD1222 COVID-19 vaccine. TCRdb's copy holds only in-frame clones and misses some; the assay was immunoSEQ multiplex PCR. The repertoire has fewer than 35,000 clones, roughly nine tenths of them found once; the top ten carry under 60%. The sequenced sample was peripheral blood, obtained on day 0 of AZD1222 vaccination. The receptors derive from an adult in good health. Each CDR3 is given with its conserved first and last residue. The D gene is left open where the match is weak. The size entry is marked missing in some rows and otherwise reads once, few, many or a size class.

abundance,j_gene,d_gene,v_gene,CDR3aa,CDR3nt
NA,TRBJ1-2,TRBD1,TRBV10-3,CAISESGQGNYGYTF,TGTGCCATCAGTGAGTCGGGACAGGGCAACTATGGCTACACCTTC
NA,TRBJ2-7,NA,TRBV12-3/TRBV12-4,CASSLLGYEQYF,TGTGCCAGCAGTCTCTTGGGCTACGAGCAGTACTTC
NA,TRBJ1-5,TRBD1,TRBV15,CATSTGQGRGNQPQHF,TGTGCCACCAGCACAGGACAGGGAAGGGGCAATCAGCCCCAGCATTTT
NA,TRBJ1-2,NA,TRBV2,CASSDPGQLFYGYTF,TGTGCCAGCAGTGACCCTGGACAGCTATTCTATGGCTACACCTTC
NA,TRBJ2-3,TRBD2,TRBV5-1,CASTSSGGTTDTQYF,TGCGCCAGCACCTCTAGCGGGGGGACCACAGATACGCAGTATTTT
NA,TRBJ2-1,NA,TRBV4-3,CASSQEYRTTYNEQFF,TGCGCCAGCAGCCAAGAGTACCGGACCACCTACAATGAGCAGTTCTTC
NA,TRBJ2-1,NA,TRBV29-1,CSVAPLGGNEQFF,TGCAGCGTAGCCCCATTAGGGGGCAATGAGCAGTTCTTC
NA,TRBJ2-3,TRBD1,TRBV19,CASSSAGTDGTDTQYF,TGTGCCAGTAGTTCTGCCGGGACAGATGGCACAGATACGCAGTATTTT
NA,TRBJ1-2,NA,TRBV6-2/TRBV6-3,CASSSALDGYTF,TGTGCCAGCAGTTCCGCCTTAGATGGCTACACCTTC
NA,TRBJ1-5,NA,TRBV9,CASSAGTGNQPQHF,TGTGCCAGCAGCGCCGGGACGGGGAATCAGCCCCAGCATTTT
NA,TRBJ1-2,TRBD1,TRBV3-1/TRBV3-2,CASSRHRDRGHICYGYTF,TGTGCCAGCAGCCGCCACCGGGACAGGGGGCATATCTGCTATGGCTACACCTTC
NA,TRBJ2-7,TRBD1,TRBV7-9,CASSFGQGAGEQYF,TGTGCCAGCAGCTTCGGACAGGGGGCCGGCGAGCAGTACTTC
few,TRBJ1-5,TRBD1,TRBV6-5,CASTGTGVRQPQHF,TGTGCCAGCACTGGGACAGGGGTGAGGCAGCCCCAGCATTTT
NA,TRBJ2-2,TRBD2,TRBV4-2,CASSQAGGGGPTGELFF,TGTGCCAGCAGCCAAGCTGGCGGGGGGGGACCTACCGGGGAGCTGTTTTTT
NA,TRBJ2-3,NA,TRBV6-5,CASRAGTVFPDTQYF,TGTGCCAGCAGGGCCGGGACCGTCTTCCCAGATACGCAGTATTTT
NA,TRBJ1-1,NA,TRBV11-3,CASSLTGGSEAFF,TGTGCCAGCAGCTTGACAGGAGGGTCTGAAGCTTTCTTT